This T cell receptor (beta chain) was identified during a study of cytomegalovirus exposure and HLA in healthy donors. In regard to this clone: As yet, its antigen is unknown.

The PCR made use of 60 Vbeta and 13 Jbeta primers. Assay used: immunoSEQ multiplex PCR; TCRdb lists only in-frame clones, some missing. The sample lists about 140,000 clones; over 60% were seen once. Study observations and caveats: A few CMV-associated chains proved CMV antigen-specific in vitro. Cytomegalovirus association was listed for approximately 160 TCR beta chains.

The source is a male donor in good health and CMV-seronegative. Sequencing used PBMCs.

The CDR3: CASSSDSAYGYTF. The CDR3 nucleotides read TGTGCCAGCAGTTCCGACAGTGCCTATGGCTACACCTTC. The V and J genes are TRBV28 and TRBJ1-2; D is possibly TRBD1 (5 bases). The V gene lost 4 bases and the J gene lost 4 bases, with 10 bases spanning the gap. Germline assignment: CDR1 MDHEN and CDR2 SYDVKM. The CDR3 contains 13 residues.